The TCR beta chain under discussion was sequenced for a study of glioma-infiltrating T cells. Germline lookup yields CDR1 MNHNS and CDR2 SASEGT. Trimming removed 6 bases from V and 11 bases from J; junction bases left unmatched: 8. This CDR3 has 12 residues. This clonotype was counted at least ten times. TCR alpha and beta CDR3 regions were amplified from RNA using iRepertoire nested multiplex PCR. TCRdb analysed the multiplex PCR reads with MiXCR anew, one entry per CDR3 protein. The sample yields fewer than 110,000 distinct CDR3 sequences, around 31% seen once. V usage is TRBV6-1 and J usage is TRBJ1-2, with 8 bases fitting TRBD1. Sequencing was performed on glioma tissue, nonneoplastic brain tissue, or PBMCs (not recorded which). The receptor was isolated from a human donor with low-grade glioma or glioblastoma, undergoing nonglioma brain surgery, or in good health (not recorded which). DNA of the CDR3: TGTGCCAGCAGAGTACAGGGGGGCCTTTACACCTTC. As protein: CASRVQGGLYTF.